In its sample, the clone carrying this TCR beta chain was seen a few times. Its antigen is unidentified. This sample was taken from a study of T cells after yellow fever vaccination. In the study overall: Low-cell-number fractions underwent preparation using SMART-Seq v4 Ultra Low Input.

This CDR3 is built from 15 residues. Trimming removed 0 bases from V and 4 bases from J, with 11 bases in between. The germline gives CDR1 SGDLS, CDR2 YYNGEE. The study's findings and limits: Overlap between CD4 and CD8 compartments was detected for a small share of clonotypes. Reappearance after the booster was observed for most primary-vaccination clones (roughly 96% CD4, roughly 88% CD8).

Conversion of TCR transcripts into cDNA relied on 5'RACE template switching, which added a universal primer site and UMIs. TCRdb ran MiXCR on the 5' RACE reads and lists one entry per CDR3 protein. This table has about 580,000 distinct CDR3 sequences, roughly 17% appearing once. The sequence came from a young man who received the YFV17D yellow fever vaccine. The chain combines TRBV9 with TRBJ1-3, with D uncertain. Sequencing was performed on PBMCs, taken 4 to 5 days after the first yellow fever vaccination. CDR3 nucleotides: TGTGCCAGCAGCGTAGGGTGGGCTTTAGGAAACACCATATATTTT. Amino acids: CASSVGWALGNTIYF.